This record looks at one TCR beta chain sequence and its context. The data stem from a study of blood T cell repertoires in COVID-19. Overall study: Both acute and convalescent COVID-19 samples were obtained from the United States, Italy and Spain. The cDNA or gDNA used as material had been derived from T cells, B-cell-depleted T cells, or PBMCs.

Trimming took off 2 bases at V and 8 bases at J, with 12 bases between the two ends. Germline CDR1 LGHDT, CDR2 YNNKEL (reference sequence). CDR3 length equals 13 residues. Methods used by the authors: For nucleated cells, counts were estimated from reference gene primer amplification. The assay was immunoSEQ multiplex PCR, and TCRdb's table has in-frame clones only and misses some. V and J calls plus clone size are reproduced from that table; the DNA served to infer D and trimming. The data contain about 320,000 clones, 80% to 90% of them singletons. The TCR sequence derives from a woman between 50 and 59 years old with acute or convalescent COVID-19. The J gene is TRBJ1-2, the V gene TRBV3-1 (or the pseudogene TRBV3-2); a possible D gene is TRBD1 (6 bases). Material: peripheral blood. This CDR3 is CASSQQTGSGYTF. In DNA, the CDR3 is TGTGCCAGCAGCCAACAAACAGGGAGCGGCTACACCTTC.